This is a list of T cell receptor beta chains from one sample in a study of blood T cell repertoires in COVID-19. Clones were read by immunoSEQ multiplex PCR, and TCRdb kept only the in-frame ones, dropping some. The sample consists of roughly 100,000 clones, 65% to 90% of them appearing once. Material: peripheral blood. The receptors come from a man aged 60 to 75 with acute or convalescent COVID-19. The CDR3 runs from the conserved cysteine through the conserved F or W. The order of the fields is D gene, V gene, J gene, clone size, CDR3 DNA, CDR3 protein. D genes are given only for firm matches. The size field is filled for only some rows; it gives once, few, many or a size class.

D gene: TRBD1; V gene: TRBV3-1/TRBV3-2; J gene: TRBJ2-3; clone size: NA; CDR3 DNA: TGTGCCAGCAGCCAAGAAGACCAGGGGGTAGATACGCAGTATTTT; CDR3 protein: CASSQEDQGVDTQYF
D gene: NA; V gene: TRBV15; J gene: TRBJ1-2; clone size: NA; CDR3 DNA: TGTGCCACCAGCGCTCCGGGTCCCTATGGCTACACCTTC; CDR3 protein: CATSAPGPYGYTF
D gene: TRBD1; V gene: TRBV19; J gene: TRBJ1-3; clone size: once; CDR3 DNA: TGTGCCAGTAGCTCGGGACAGCTCTCTGGAAACACCATATATTTT; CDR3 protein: CASSSGQLSGNTIYF
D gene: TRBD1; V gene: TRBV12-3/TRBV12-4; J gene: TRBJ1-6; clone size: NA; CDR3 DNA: TGTGCCAGCAGTCCAGACAGGGCTTCCCTCCACTTT; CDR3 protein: CASSPDRASLHF
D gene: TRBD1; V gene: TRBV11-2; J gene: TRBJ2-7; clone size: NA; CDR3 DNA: TGTGCCAGCAGCTCGCCCCTAGGGGGGACAGGGAACTACGAGCAGTACTTC; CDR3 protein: CASSSPLGGTGNYEQYF
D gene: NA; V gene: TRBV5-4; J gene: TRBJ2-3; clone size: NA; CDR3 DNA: TGTGCCAGCAGCTTGGAAGACTACACCGAGGTGTATTTT; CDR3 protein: CASSLEDYTEVYF
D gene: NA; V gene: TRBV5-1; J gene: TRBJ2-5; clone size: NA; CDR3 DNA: TGCGCCAGCAGCTTGGCAGGGGAGACCCAGTACTTC; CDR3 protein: CASSLAGETQYF
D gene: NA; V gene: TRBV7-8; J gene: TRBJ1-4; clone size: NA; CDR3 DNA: TGTGCCAGCAGCCCGGGACACACTAATGAAAAACTGTTTTTT; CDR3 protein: CASSPGHTNEKLFF
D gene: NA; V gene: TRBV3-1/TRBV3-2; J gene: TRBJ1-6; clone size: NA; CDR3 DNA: TGTGCCAGCAGCCATTCAGGGTTGGCCCTCCACTTT; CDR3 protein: CASSHSGLALHF
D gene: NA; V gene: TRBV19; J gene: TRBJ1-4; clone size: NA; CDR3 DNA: TGTGCCAGTAGTGTAGGGGGGGGAAACGCTGAAAAACTGTTTTTT; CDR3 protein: CASSVGGGNAEKLFF
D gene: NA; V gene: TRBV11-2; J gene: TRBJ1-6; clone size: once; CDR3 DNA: TGTGCCAGCAGCTTATTGGGGCAGCGCCGTATTTCACCCCTCCACTTT; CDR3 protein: CASSLLGQRRISPLHF
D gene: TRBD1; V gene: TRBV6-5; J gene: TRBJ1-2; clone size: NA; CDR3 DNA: TGTGCCAGCAGAACAGGGGTTGGCTACACCTTC; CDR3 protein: CASRTGVGYTF
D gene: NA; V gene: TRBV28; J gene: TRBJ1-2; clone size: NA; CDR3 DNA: TGTGCCAGCAGTTTACAGGGTCCTGGCTACACCTTC; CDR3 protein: CASSLQGPGYTF
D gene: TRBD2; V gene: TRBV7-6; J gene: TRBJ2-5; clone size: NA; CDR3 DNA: TGTGCCAGCAGCTTAACGGGACTAGCGGGAGTGGAGACCCAGTACTTC; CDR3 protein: CASSLTGLAGVETQYF
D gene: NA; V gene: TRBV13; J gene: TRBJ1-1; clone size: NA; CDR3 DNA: TGTGCCAGCAAAACGACAGTGAACACTGAAGCTTTCTTT; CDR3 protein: CASKTTVNTEAFF
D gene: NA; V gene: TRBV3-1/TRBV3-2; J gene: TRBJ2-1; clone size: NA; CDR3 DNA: TGTGCCAGCAGCCAAAATGAACTCCCAAATGAGCAGTTCTTC; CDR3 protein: CASSQNELPNEQFF
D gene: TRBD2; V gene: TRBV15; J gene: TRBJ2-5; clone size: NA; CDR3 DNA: TGTGCCACCAGCAGAGGGACTAGCCAAGAGACCCAGTACTTC; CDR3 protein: CATSRGTSQETQYF
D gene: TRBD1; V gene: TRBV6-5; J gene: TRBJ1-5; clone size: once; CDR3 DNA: TGTGCCAGCATCACGACAGGGAGCAATCAGCCCCAGCATTTT; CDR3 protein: CASITTGSNQPQHF
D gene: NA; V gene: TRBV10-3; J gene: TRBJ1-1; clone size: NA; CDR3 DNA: TGTGCCATCAGTGATCGGGGGGGTGACTTCGCTTTCTTT; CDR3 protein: CAISDRGGDFAFF
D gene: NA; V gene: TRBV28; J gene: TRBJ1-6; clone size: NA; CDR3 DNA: TGTGCCAGCAGTTTAAAGTTCGGAGGGGTCAACCTCCACTTT; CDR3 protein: CASSLKFGGVNLHF
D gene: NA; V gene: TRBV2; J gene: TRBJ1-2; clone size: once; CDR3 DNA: TGTGCCAGCCGGGTGGGGGCGGACTATGGCTACACCTTC; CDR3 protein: CASRVGADYGYTF
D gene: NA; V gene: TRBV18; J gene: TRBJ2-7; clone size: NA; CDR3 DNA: TGTGCCAGCTCACCACGGTGGCCCTCTGAAGAGCAGTACTTC; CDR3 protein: CASSPRWPSEEQYF
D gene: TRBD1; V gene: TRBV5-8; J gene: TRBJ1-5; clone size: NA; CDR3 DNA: TGTGCCAGCAGCTTGGGGACAGGGGCTAATCAGCCCCAGCATTTT; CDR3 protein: CASSLGTGANQPQHF
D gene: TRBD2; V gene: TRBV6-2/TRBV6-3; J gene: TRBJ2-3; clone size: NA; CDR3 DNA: TGTGCCAGCAGCCAGACGGGGGGGATCACAGATACGCAGTATTTT; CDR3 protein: CASSQTGGITDTQYF
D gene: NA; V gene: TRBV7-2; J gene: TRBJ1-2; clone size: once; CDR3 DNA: TGTGCCAGCAGCTTAGGCAGGGTATATGGCTACACCTTC; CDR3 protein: CASSLGRVYGYTF
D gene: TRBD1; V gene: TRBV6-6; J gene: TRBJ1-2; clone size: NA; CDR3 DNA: TGTGCCAGCAGTCGGGACAGCTCCAACTATGGCTACACCTTC; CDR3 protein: CASSRDSSNYGYTF
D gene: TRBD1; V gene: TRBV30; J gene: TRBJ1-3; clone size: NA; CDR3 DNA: TGTGCCTGGGACGGACAGGGGCGAGGAAACACCATATATTTT; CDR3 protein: CAWDGQGRGNTIYF
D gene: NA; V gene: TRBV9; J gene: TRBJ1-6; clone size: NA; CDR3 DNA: TGTGCCAGCAGCGTAGGACAGCTTAATTCACCCCTCCACTTT; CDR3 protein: CASSVGQLNSPLHF
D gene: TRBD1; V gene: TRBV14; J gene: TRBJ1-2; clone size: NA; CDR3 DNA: TGTGCCAGCAGGCCGGGACAGATGTATGGCTACACCTTC; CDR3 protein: CASRPGQMYGYTF
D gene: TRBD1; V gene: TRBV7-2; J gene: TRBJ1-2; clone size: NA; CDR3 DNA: TGTGCCAGCAGCTTAGGCCCACTGACAGGGGGAGACTATGGCTACACCTTC; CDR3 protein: CASSLGPLTGGDYGYTF
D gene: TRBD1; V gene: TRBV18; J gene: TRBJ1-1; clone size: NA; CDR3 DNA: TGTGCCAGCTCCCTCCAGACAGGGGTGGGCACTGAAGCTTTCTTT; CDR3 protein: CASSLQTGVGTEAFF
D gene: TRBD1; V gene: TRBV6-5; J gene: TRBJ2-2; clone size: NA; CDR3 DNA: TGTGCCAGCAGGCCGACAGGGGAGGCCGGGGAGCTGTTTTTT; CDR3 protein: CASRPTGEAGELFF
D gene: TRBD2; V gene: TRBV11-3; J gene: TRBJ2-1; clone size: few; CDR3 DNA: TGTGCCAGCAGCCAAGGGACTAGCGGCTACAATGAGCAGTTCTTC; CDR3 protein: CASSQGTSGYNEQFF
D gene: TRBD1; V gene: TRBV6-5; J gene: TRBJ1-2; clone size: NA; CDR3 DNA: TGTGCCAGCAGTTCCCCTAGGGGGCTACCAGATGGCTACACCTTC; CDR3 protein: CASSSPRGLPDGYTF
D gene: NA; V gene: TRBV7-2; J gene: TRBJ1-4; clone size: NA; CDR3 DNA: TGTGCCAGCAGCCTGGAGGGGGGAGGGCGGCTGTTTTTT; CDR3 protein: CASSLEGGGRLFF
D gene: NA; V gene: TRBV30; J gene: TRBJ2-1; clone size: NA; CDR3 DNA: TGTGCCTGGAATAGGGGGGGCAATAATGAGCAGTTCTTC; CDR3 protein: CAWNRGGNNEQFF
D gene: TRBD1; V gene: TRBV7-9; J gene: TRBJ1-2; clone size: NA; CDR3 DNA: TGTGCCAGCGAGGACAGGGGGATCTATGGCTACACCTTC; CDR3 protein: CASEDRGIYGYTF
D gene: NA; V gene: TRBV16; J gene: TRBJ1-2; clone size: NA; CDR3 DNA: TGTGCCAGCAGCCAAGGCCAATCTTGGGGCTACACCTTC; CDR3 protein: CASSQGQSWGYTF
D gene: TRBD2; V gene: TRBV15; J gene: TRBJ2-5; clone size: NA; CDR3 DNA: TGTGCCACCAGCAGAGGACGGGAGGGCCTCGGGGAGACCCAGTACTTC; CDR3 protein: CATSRGREGLGETQYF
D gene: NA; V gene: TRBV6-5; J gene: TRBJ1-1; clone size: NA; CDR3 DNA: TGTGCCAGCACCGCCCCCACAGGTAACACTGAAGCTTTCTTT; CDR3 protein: CASTAPTGNTEAFF
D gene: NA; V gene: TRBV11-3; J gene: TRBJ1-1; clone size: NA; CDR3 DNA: TGTGCCAGCAGCCTCACCGGGAACACTGAAGCTTTCTTT; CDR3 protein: CASSLTGNTEAFF
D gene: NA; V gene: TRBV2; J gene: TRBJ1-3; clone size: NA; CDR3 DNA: TGTGCCAGCAGTCGAAACAGGGATGGTGGAAACACCATATATTTT; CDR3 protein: CASSRNRDGGNTIYF
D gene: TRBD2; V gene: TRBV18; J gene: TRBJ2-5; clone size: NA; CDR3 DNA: TGTGCCAGCTCACCGGGGACTACCTACCAAGAGACCCAGTACTTC; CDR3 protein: CASSPGTTYQETQYF
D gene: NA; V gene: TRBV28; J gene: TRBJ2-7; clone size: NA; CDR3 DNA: TGTGCCACCTTCGGGACAAATCCCTACGAGCAGTACTTC; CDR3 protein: CATFGTNPYEQYF
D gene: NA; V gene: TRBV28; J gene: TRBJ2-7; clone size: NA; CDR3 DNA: TGTGCCAGCAGTTTAGTTGGTACAGACTACGAGCAGTACTTC; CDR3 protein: CASSLVGTDYEQYF
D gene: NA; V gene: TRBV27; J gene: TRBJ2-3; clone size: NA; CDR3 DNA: TGTGCCAGCAGTGGAGACACAGATACGCAGTATTTT; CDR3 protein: CASSGDTDTQYF
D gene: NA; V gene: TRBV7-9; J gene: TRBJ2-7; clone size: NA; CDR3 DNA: TGTGCCAGCCTCCGTACAGGAGGGACGTACGAGCAGTACTTC; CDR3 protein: CASLRTGGTYEQYF
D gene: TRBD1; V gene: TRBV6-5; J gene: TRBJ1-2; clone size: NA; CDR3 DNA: TGTGCCAGCAGTTACCGGGACAGCGGGCTCTATGGCTACACCTTC; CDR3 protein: CASSYRDSGLYGYTF
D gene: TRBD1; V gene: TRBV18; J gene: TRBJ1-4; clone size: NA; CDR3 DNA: TGTGCCAGCTCAGACAGGGCTGTCGGTGAAAAACTGTTTTTT; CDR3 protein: CASSDRAVGEKLFF
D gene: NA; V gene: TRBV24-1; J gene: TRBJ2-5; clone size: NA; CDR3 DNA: TGTGCCACCAGTGAGGCGGTGGACTACCAAGAGACCCAGTACTTC; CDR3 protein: CATSEAVDYQETQYF
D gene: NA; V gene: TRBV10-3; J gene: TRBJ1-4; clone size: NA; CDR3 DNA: TGTGCCATCAGGCCGACAGGTTCTAATGAAAAACTGTTTTTT; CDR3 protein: CAIRPTGSNEKLFF
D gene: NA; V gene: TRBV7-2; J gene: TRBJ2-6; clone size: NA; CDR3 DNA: TGTGCCAGCAGCTCATACAGGGCTGGGGCCAACGTCCTGACTTTC; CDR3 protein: CASSSYRAGANVLTF
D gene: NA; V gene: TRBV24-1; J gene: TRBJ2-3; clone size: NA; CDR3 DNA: TGTGCCACCAGTGATTGGGGAGTCGCCGATACGCAGTATTTT; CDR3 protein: CATSDWGVADTQYF